Sequencing of this TCR beta chain was carried out in a study of early T cells in non-severe SARS-CoV-2 infection (dated by TCRdb to the early 2020s). Regarding the complete study: Bulk RNA from unsorted whole blood was used for TCR sequencing, so alpha and beta chains could not be paired. The paper's findings and limits, for the study overall: Matching against VDJdb was skewed toward anti-spike CD8 responses, likely underestimated virus-specific expansions, and missed private and CD4 specificities.

A case-control design nested within a healthcare worker cohort in London, UK, was used, with weekly nasopharyngeal swab PCR tests and blood sampling performed. Between 23 and 31 March 2020, the week of the UK lockdown, healthcare workers were enrolled and then followed up weekly for as long as 16 weeks. The library relied on 5' RACE. Instrument on record: NextSeq 500. In the TCR library protocol, unique molecular identifiers were attached to individual cDNA molecules to correct for PCR bias and sequencing error. Both TCR alpha and beta chains were sequenced, and tight co-correlation was observed between alpha and beta sequence abundances in each sample. As for the authors' bioinformatics: V gene, J gene and CDR3 annotation of TCR sequences was performed with Decombinator V4. Expanded TCRs were defined as changing significantly between any two time points under a Poisson model with p below 0.0001. TCR abundances were normalised to the total number of TCRs sequenced in each sample and reported as counts per million. VDJdb, accessed on 1 November 2021, was searched for TCRs annotated for CMV, EBV and SARS-CoV-2, and TCRs annotated for more than one antigen were excluded. The public reads were run again by TCRdb, first through fastp at Q25 and then through MiXCR, and only productive beta chains were kept. Identical CDR3 proteins give one entry, which carries the most common genes and DNA. These V and J calls originate from TCRdb's pipeline instead of the authors' own analysis. The sample table records some 42,000 distinct CDR3 sequences; approximately 6.3% of these occur just once. More than 7.5% of the sample is taken by the ten largest.

This clonotype was recorded at least ten times. Its recognized antigen is unknown. The record has no base qualities; no much larger clone is one base away. This sequence originates from an adult who was a healthcare worker with PCR-confirmed SARS-CoV-2 infection or an uninfected control (not recorded which). The sequences come from whole blood, collected at baseline.

The DNA sequence reads TGTGCCAGCAGCACAAGTACTAGCACAGATACGCAGTATTTT. The resulting protein is CASSTSTSTDTQYF. The rearrangement joined TRBV7-9 to TRBJ2-3; the D gene identity is not certain. CDR3 length: 14 amino acids, cysteine to phenylalanine. The retained sequence is limited to the CDR3, 42 bases, with the frame set at the first base. CDR1 SEHNR and CDR2 FQNEAQ are derived from the germline V gene (reference sequence). V loses 5 bases of germline sequence and J loses 0 bases, and the interval between the two ends is 9 bases.